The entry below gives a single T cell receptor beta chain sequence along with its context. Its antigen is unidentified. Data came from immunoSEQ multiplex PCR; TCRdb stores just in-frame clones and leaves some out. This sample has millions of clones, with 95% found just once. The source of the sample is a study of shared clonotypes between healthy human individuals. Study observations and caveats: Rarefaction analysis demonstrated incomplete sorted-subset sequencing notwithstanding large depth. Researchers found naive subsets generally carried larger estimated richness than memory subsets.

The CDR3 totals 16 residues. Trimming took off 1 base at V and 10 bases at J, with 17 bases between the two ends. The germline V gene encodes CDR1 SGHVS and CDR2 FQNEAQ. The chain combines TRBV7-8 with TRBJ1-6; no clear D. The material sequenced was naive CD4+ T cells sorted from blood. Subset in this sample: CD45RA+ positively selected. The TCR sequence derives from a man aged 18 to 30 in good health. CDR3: CASSLGVVGRVSPLHF. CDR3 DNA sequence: TGTGCCAGCAGCTTAGGGGTAGTAGGTCGAGTGTCACCCCTCCACTTT.